Listed below are T cell receptor beta chains from one sample, sequenced in a study of blood T cell repertoires in COVID-19. Some clones are missing from TCRdb's copy, which holds only in-frame ones; the method was immunoSEQ multiplex PCR. The table includes about 400,000 clones, about 90% detected once. Sequences were obtained from PBMCs or T cells enriched from blood (not recorded which). The receptors originated from a woman in her twenties or thirties who had recovered from COVID-19. CDR3s include the opening cysteine and the closing phenylalanine or tryptophan. The D gene is left open where the match is weak. For some rows the clone size is stated as once, few or many, or as a class when expanded; others skip it.

TRBV27	TRBJ1-1	.	.	CATKLNTEAFF	TGTGCCACTAAATTGAACACTGAAGCTTTCTTT
TRBV20-1	TRBJ1-6	once	.	CSASRDWESPLHF	TGCAGTGCTAGTAGGGACTGGGAGTCACCCCTCCACTTT
TRBV24-1	TRBJ2-1	.	.	CATSERENEQFF	TGTGCCACCAGTGAACGAGAAAATGAGCAGTTCTTC
TRBV27	TRBJ1-5	.	.	CASSSRDHRTAQHF	TGTGCCAGCAGCTCGAGAGACCACCGGACTGCCCAGCATTTT
TRBV18	TRBJ1-4	.	.	CASSPRRTNEKLFF	TGTGCCAGCTCACCAAGGCGGACTAATGAAAAACTGTTTTTT
TRBV9	TRBJ1-6	.	.	CASSALEASPLHF	TGTGCCAGCAGCGCCTTGGAGGCTTCACCCCTCCACTTT
TRBV18	TRBJ2-7	.	.	CASSQGQNYEQYF	TGTGCCAGCTCACAAGGACAGAACTACGAGCAGTACTTC
TRBV5-1	TRBJ1-3	.	.	CASSSGAGNTIYF	TGCGCCAGCAGCTCGGGGGCTGGAAACACCATATATTTT
TRBV3-1/TRBV3-2	TRBJ1-3	.	.	CASSQNEAGNTIYF	TGTGCCAGCAGCCAAAACGAGGCTGGAAACACCATATATTTT
TRBV28	TRBJ2-1	.	.	CASSRPSDSGNEQFF	TGTGCCAGCAGTCGTCCCTCGGATAGCGGCAATGAGCAGTTCTTC
TRBV7-9	TRBJ2-1	.	TRBD2	CASSLTGGRNEQFF	TGTGCCAGCAGCTTAACGGGGGGGCGTAATGAGCAGTTCTTC
TRBV27	TRBJ1-1	.	.	CASSPYRVTEAFF	TGTGCCAGCAGTCCCTACAGGGTTACTGAAGCTTTCTTT
TRBV18	TRBJ1-4	.	TRBD1	CASSPVEGAGKLFF	TGTGCCAGCTCACCTGTGGAGGGGGCGGGAAAACTGTTTTTT
TRBV4-1	TRBJ1-1	.	.	CASSQDPGSAATEAFF	TGCGCCAGCAGCCAAGACCCAGGGTCGGCGGCAACTGAAGCTTTCTTT
TRBV6-1	TRBJ2-3	.	TRBD2	CASSDPGTSGPTDTQYF	TGTGCCAGCAGTGATCCGGGGACTAGCGGACCCACAGATACGCAGTATTTT
TRBV29-1	TRBJ1-2	.	.	CSVGGQTNYGYTF	TGCAGCGTTGGTGGACAGACTAACTATGGCTACACCTTC
TRBV2	TRBJ2-5	.	TRBD2	CASSDIPSGGETQYF	TGTGCCAGCAGTGACATCCCTAGCGGCGGAGAGACCCAGTACTTC
TRBV4-1	TRBJ1-1	.	TRBD1	CASSQEFPGQAAEAFF	TGCGCCAGCAGCCAAGAATTCCCGGGACAGGCGGCTGAAGCTTTCTTT
TRBV28	TRBJ1-5	.	TRBD1	CASTEPTGGSGWGNQPQHF	TGTGCCAGCACCGAACCGACAGGGGGCTCGGGTTGGGGCAATCAGCCCCAGCATTTT
TRBV6-5	TRBJ1-1	once	.	CASSYIGWGAEAFF	TGTGCCAGCAGTTACATTGGTTGGGGCGCTGAAGCTTTCTTT
TRBV28	TRBJ1-4	.	.	CASGQITNEKLFF	TGTGCCAGTGGACAGATAACTAATGAAAAACTGTTTTTT
TRBV27	TRBJ1-5	.	.	CASSPSSNQPQHF	TGTGCCAGCAGCCCCAGTAGCAATCAGCCCCAGCATTTT
TRBV15	TRBJ1-3	.	TRBD1	CATSGQGLSGNTIYF	TGTGCCACCTCGGGACAGGGGCTCTCTGGAAACACCATATATTTT
TRBV19	TRBJ2-3	.	TRBD2	CASSPGTSGDGTDTQYF	TGTGCCAGTAGTCCCGGGACTAGCGGGGACGGCACAGATACGCAGTATTTT
TRBV12-3/TRBV12-4	TRBJ1-5	.	.	CASSFRLFQPQHF	TGTGCCAGCAGTTTCAGGCTCTTTCAGCCCCAGCATTTT
TRBV5-1	TRBJ2-2	.	TRBD1	CASSLPGTGSFGELFF	TGCGCCAGCAGCTTGCCCGGGACAGGGTCGTTCGGGGAGCTGTTTTTT
TRBV27	TRBJ1-6	.	.	CASSSRTDYNSPLHF	TGTGCCAGCAGTAGCCGGACAGATTATAATTCACCCCTCCACTTT
TRBV27	TRBJ2-1	.	TRBD1	CASSPTGVEQFF	TGTGCCAGCAGCCCTACAGGGGTTGAGCAGTTCTTC
TRBV7-2	TRBJ1-5	.	TRBD1	CASSDRDRGRDQPQHF	TGTGCCAGCAGCGACCGGGACAGGGGACGAGATCAGCCCCAGCATTTT
TRBV30	TRBJ2-5	.	.	CAWSARETQYF	TGTGCCTGGAGTGCGAGGGAGACCCAGTACTTC
TRBV7-2	TRBJ2-2	.	TRBD2	CASSPRGLAGGTGELFF	TGTGCCAGCAGCCCCAGAGGACTAGCGGGGGGCACCGGGGAGCTGTTTTTT
TRBV27	TRBJ2-1	.	TRBD2	CASSLIASGYNEQFF	TGTGCCAGCAGTTTAATCGCTAGCGGATACAATGAGCAGTTCTTC
TRBV30	TRBJ2-3	.	.	CAWSVLGGADTQYF	TGTGCCTGGAGTGTACTCGGAGGGGCAGATACGCAGTATTTT
TRBV25-1	TRBJ2-5	.	.	CASSDDSRKTQYF	TGTGCCAGCAGTGACGACAGTAGGAAGACCCAGTACTTC
TRBV5-4	TRBJ1-2	.	TRBD1	CASSPGRTGGNYGYTF	TGTGCCAGCAGCCCCGGCCGGACAGGGGGGAACTATGGCTACACCTTC
TRBV5-1	TRBJ2-7	.	TRBD1	CASSLEGQVAYEQYF	TGCGCCAGCAGCTTGGAGGGACAGGTCGCCTACGAGCAGTACTTC
TRBV27	TRBJ1-2	.	TRBD1	CASSRDRGPYGYTF	TGTGCCAGCAGCCGCGACAGGGGGCCCTATGGCTACACCTTC